The 21 T cell receptor beta chains listed next were all sequenced from one sample in a study of CD8 T cells in ankylosing spondylitis. General study points: A motif of roughly eight highly homologous TCR beta variants was seen as apparently characteristic of ankylosing spondylitis blood.

These receptors' targets are unknown. Each CDR3 protein is one row after TCRdb ran MiXCR on the 5' RACE reads. Of around 770,000 distinct CDR3 sequences in the sample, 15% to 20% were seen once. The specimen sequenced was blood, either unsorted or a sorted T cell fraction (not recorded which). Receptors were obtained from a male donor with ankylosing spondylitis.

This rearrangement joins TRBV28 to TRBJ1-1, with D possibly TRBD1 on 6 matching bases. The length of the CDR3 is 14 residues. V was pared by 6 bases and J by 5 bases, with 16 bases between. Germline V lookup: CDR1 MDHEN, CDR2 SYDVKM. The CDR3 DNA reads TGTGCCAGCAGGTCTCCAGGGGTTCTAACTGAAGCTTTCTTT. Translating gives CASRSPGVLTEAFF. The complete variable domain, with remaining parts taken from reference TRBV28 and TRBJ1-1, reads DVKVTQSSRYLVKRTGEKVFLECVQDMDHENMFWYRQDPGLGLRLIYFSYDVKMKEKGDIPEGYSVSREKKERFSLILESASTNQTSMYLCASRSPGVLTEAFFGQGTRLTVV.

A single count supports this clonotype. The chain links TRBV7-9 to TRBJ1-2; D is unresolved. Germline CDR1 SEHNR, CDR2 FQNEAQ (reference sequence). Trimming removed 5 bases at V and 10 bases at J, with 14 bases between. The CDR3 length is 12 residues. CDR3 in amino acids: CASSPAESDYTF. DNA of the CDR3: TGTGCCAGCAGCCCCGCTGAGAGCGACTACACCTTC.

This clonotype occurred a few times. This rearrangement joins TRBV7-8 to TRBJ2-4, with TRBD2 identical over 12 bases. Trimming at V came to 5 bases and at J to 4 bases, leaving 3 bases not matched to a gene. CDR1 and CDR2 from the germline V gene are SGHVS and FQNEAQ. The CDR3 contains 15 residues. The CDR3 DNA is TGTGCCAGCAGCCTCGGGACTAGCGGGAAAAACATTCAGTACTTC. Translation: CASSLGTSGKNIQYF.

Only a few counts were recorded for this clonotype. This chain links TRBV12-3 or TRBV12-4 with TRBJ1-1; 11 bases match TRBD1. The CDR3 is 17 amino acids. The V and J ends lost 1 base and 1 base, in that order; junction bases with no gene match: 5. The CDR3 region is CASSLGTGGWRNTEAFF. DNA for the CDR3: TGTGCCAGCAGTTTAGGGACAGGGGGCTGGAGGAACACTGAAGCTTTCTTT.

The genes are TRBV7-9 and TRBJ1-1, with D unresolved. The V gene's germline CDR1 is SEHNR and CDR2 FQNEAQ (reference sequence). CDR3 size: 17 residues. The germline V and J ends were trimmed by 5 bases and 4 bases, with 23 bases remaining between them. CDR3 DNA: TGTGCCAGCAGCCCCCGGAGCCACGGCTCCGAAGGCACTGAAGCTTTCTTT. Protein product: CASSPRSHGSEGTEAFF. Variable domain in full (rest from reference TRBV7-9 and TRBJ1-1): DTGVSQNPRHKITKRGQNVTFRCDPISEHNRLYWYRQTLGQGPEFLTYFQNEAQLEKSRLLSDRFSAERPKGSFSTLEIQRTEQGDSAMYLCASSPRSHGSEGTEAFFGQGTRLTVV.

The chain combines TRBV9 with TRBJ1-6, with 7 bases that match TRBD1. CDR1 is SGDLS, CDR2 YYNGEE, per germline. V shed 8 bases and J 10 bases; nucleotides not matched to a gene: 9. The CDR3 runs 13 residues. The CDR3 sequence is CARGGQRRSPLHF. As DNA, the CDR3 is TGTGCCAGAGGGGGACAGCGGCGGTCACCCCTCCACTTT.

This clonotype was seen more than once but under ten times. V gene TRBV4-2 combines with J gene TRBJ2-7; the match to TRBD1 covers 8 bases. V trimming: 6 bases; J trimming: 6 bases; junction bases outside the gene matches: 4. The CDR3 length is 12 residues. Germline CDR1 LGHNA, CDR2 YNFKEQ. The CDR3 DNA reads as TGTGCCAGCAGTTCCCAGGGGGCCGAGCAGTACTTC. It codes for CASSSQGAEQYF.

The chain is built from TRBV7-9 and TRBJ2-5; perhaps TRBD2 as D (5 bases). CDR3 length: 14 residues. Trimming removed 1 base from V and 7 bases from J, with 13 bases in between. Germline values: CDR1 SEHNR, CDR2 FQNEAQ (reference sequence). The CDR3 sequence: CASSLDGVPGTQYF. As DNA, the CDR3 is TGTGCCAGCAGCTTAGACGGGGTCCCGGGGACCCAGTACTTC.

This clonotype was seen only a few times. The rearrangement joins TRBV7-2 to TRBJ2-3; TRBD2 might be the D (5 bases). Germline loops: CDR1 SGHTA, CDR2 FQGNSA. The ends were cut back, 1 base at V and 1 base at J, with 15 bases in the middle. The CDR3 length is 17 residues. The CDR3 nucleotides are TGTGCCAGCAGCTTAGTGGGCGCGGGCACCCGCACAGATACGCAGTATTTT. It codes for CASSLVGAGTRTDTQYF.

This clonotype was counted only a few times. The chain recombines TRBV7-6 with TRBJ2-5, with a tentative D call TRBD1 (6 bases). The CDR3 extends over 14 amino acids. Per the germline V gene, CDR1 is SGHVS and CDR2 is FNYEAQ. V lost 1 base to trimming and J lost 5 bases, with 11 bases between them. The chain's CDR3 is CASSLDGQGETQYF. The DNA of the CDR3 is TGTGCCAGCAGCTTAGACGGGCAGGGGGAGACCCAGTACTTC.

The J gene is TRBJ2-7, the V gene TRBV5-1; 11 bases fit TRBD1. Germline lookup yields CDR1 SGHRS and CDR2 YFSETQ. The J segment lost 7 bases and the V segment lost 4 bases, leaving 13 bases of the junction unmatched. This CDR3 is 16 amino acids long. CDR3 sequence: CASSDRTGGVSEEQYF. The CDR3 nucleotides read TGCGCCAGCAGCGACCGGACAGGGGGCGTTTCTGAAGAGCAGTACTTC.

This clonotype was found a few times. This chain joins TRBV27 and TRBJ1-1; possibly TRBD1 for D (6 bases). CDR1 and CDR2 (germline): MNHEY, SMNVEV (reference sequence). The CDR3 sequence is 15 residues long. V gave up 6 bases and J gave up 1 base, with 15 bases separating them. The CDR3: CASSRYRDRNTEAFF. CDR3 coding DNA: TGTGCCAGCAGCCGATACAGGGATAGGAACACTGAAGCTTTCTTT.

The chain joins TRBV4-1 to TRBJ2-1, with 7 bases that match TRBD1. The CDR3 consists of 15 residues. V gave up 6 bases and J gave up 12 bases; unmatched junction bases: 17. Germline-derived CDR1 and CDR2 are MGHRA and YSYEKL. The CDR3 region has the DNA TGCGCCAGCAGAGAAAGAGTGGGGCTTAGGACAGGGCAGTTCTTC. It codes for CASRERVGLRTGQFF.

This chain links TRBV20-1 with TRBJ2-5; the D gene is possibly TRBD2 (6 bases). This CDR3 region has 13 residues. In germline, CDR1 is DFQATT, CDR2 SNEGSKA (reference sequence). The V gene lost 1 base and the J gene lost 4 bases, with 10 bases spanning the gap. For the CDR3, the DNA is TGCAGTGCTAGAGGCGGGAAGATAGAGACCCAGTACTTC. As protein: CSARGGKIETQYF.

The CDR3 DNA sequence: TGTGCCAGCACCCCATTAAGGGACAGGGGTCACGAGCAGTACTTC. It is translated as CASTPLRDRGHEQYF. The rearrangement uses TRBV6-1 and TRBJ2-7; the match to TRBD1 covers 10 bases. In germline, CDR1 is MNHNS, CDR2 SASEGT. The V segment lost 7 bases and the J segment 5 bases; nucleotides outside the gene matches: 11. The CDR3 is 15 amino acids.

The chain carries TRBV3-1 and TRBJ2-2; D ambiguous. Germline CDR1 reads LGHDT; CDR2 reads YNNKEL (reference sequence). This CDR3 is 15 amino acids long. Trimming left V 1 base short and J 7 bases short, with 13 bases between. The CDR3 here is CASSQVLGTGGELFF. In nucleotides, the CDR3 is TGTGCCAGCAGCCAAGTCCTGGGAACGGGCGGGGAGCTGTTTTTT.

Ten or more counts support this clonotype. The gene calls are TRBV4-1 and TRBJ2-1, with D possibly matching TRBD2 (6 bases). Deletions cut 4 bases from V and 3 bases from J, with 7 bases between. The V gene's germline CDR1 is MGHRA and CDR2 YSYEKL. The CDR3 runs 13 residues. DNA of the CDR3: TGCGCCAGCAGCCGGGACTTCTACAATGAGCAGTTCTTC. Its translation is CASSRDFYNEQFF.

Regarding this clonotype: One junction end disagrees with the germline gene, perhaps due to a read error. The chain couples TRBV5-1 to TRBJ2-7, with TRBD2 matching 8 bases. The CDR3 spans 15 residues. Germline V lookup: CDR1 SGHRS, CDR2 YFSETQ. The CDR3 nucleotides are TGCGCCAACAGCTCCGGGGGGGCGGCCCCCTACGAGCAGTACTTC. This gives the protein CANSSGGAAPYEQYF.

J is TRBJ2-3 and V is TRBV28; D not resolved. The germline CDR1 and CDR2 sequences are MDHEN and SYDVKM. V was pared by 6 bases and J by 6 bases, with 13 bases between. This CDR3 is built from 13 residues. The CDR3 DNA reads TGTGCCAGCAGCTCTTCCTCGCGGGATACGCAGTATTTT. Residues: CASSSSSRDTQYF.

This clonotype turned up a few times. CDR3 sequence: CAWSHGQGDSPLHF. CDR3 nucleotides: TGTGCCTGGAGCCACGGACAGGGCGATTCACCCCTCCACTTT. V is TRBV30 and J is TRBJ1-6; TRBD1 matches at 8 bases. Germline CDR1 is GTSNPN and CDR2 is SVGIG (reference sequence). V was pared by 3 bases and J by 8 bases, with 6 bases of the junction left unmatched. CDR3 size: 14 residues.

The CDR3 DNA follows: TGTGCCAGCAAGGGGACAGGGTTGGGCGAGCAGTACTTC. Its protein product is CASKGTGLGEQYF. The chain uses TRBV6-1 and TRBJ2-7; 9 positions match TRBD1. After removal of 7 bases from V and 6 bases from J, the junction contained 7 bases not matched to a gene. The germline V gene encodes CDR1 MNHNS and CDR2 SASEGT. The CDR3 has 13 residues.